This T cell receptor (beta chain) emerged from a study of shared clonotypes between healthy human individuals. Study as a whole: Donors had three CD4 naive, three CD4 memory, two CD8 naive and one CD8 memory plate apiece. Study conclusions and caveats: It was the non-shared clonotypes that had lower generation probabilities than clonotypes shared by all four donors.

This clone was recorded only once. As yet, its antigen is unknown. Method: immunoSEQ multiplex PCR; TCRdb's copy keeps in-frame clones and lacks some. Of around 1.6 million clones in the sample, 95% to 99% were seen once. This CDR3 region has 18 residues. The germline gives CDR1 MDHEN, CDR2 SYDVKM. The V segment lost 3 bases and the J segment 3 bases; nucleotides outside the gene matches: 14. The V gene is TRBV28, the J gene TRBJ1-5; 7 nucleotides match TRBD1. The sequence was collected from a man aged 30-40 years in good health. Sequencing was performed on naive CD4+ T cells sorted from blood. The subset here: CD45RA+ positively selected. The CDR3 region has the DNA TGTGCCAGCAGTTTTTTTGGCAGACAGGGACTTTACAATCAGCCCCAGCATTTT. This gives the protein CASSFFGRQGLYNQPQHF.